Below are 8 T cell receptor beta chains sequenced from a single sample in a study of post-analysis software for immune sequencing data. Findings and limits, study-wide: Compared with controls, patients had more of roughly five TRBV segments, including TRBV5-6, TRBV5-1 and TRBV20-1.

Unique-molecular-identifier-tagged TCR beta cDNA libraries were used. MiXCR was run by TCRdb on the PCR reads, yielding one entry per CDR3 protein. The profile shows roughly 410,000 distinct CDR3 sequences, less than 40% of them singletons. Antigen specificity for these receptors is unknown. The sample was blood. The receptors were sampled from a girl aged 10 to 17 with multiple sclerosis.

This clonotype was seen only a few times. The rearrangement links TRBV10-3 to TRBJ1-2; D ambiguous. The CDR3 is 13 residues long. Per the germline V gene, CDR1 is ENHRY and CDR2 is SYGVKD. Trimming cost V 7 bases and J 4 bases, with 13 bases left between them. CDR3 sequence reads: CAITNGQVYGYTF. The CDR3 bases are TGTGCCATCACGAACGGGCAGGTCTATGGCTACACCTTC.

This clonotype has only a few counts. V usage is TRBV20-1 and J usage is TRBJ2-7; possibly TRBD2 for D (6 bases). Germline V gene lookup returns CDR1 DFQATT and CDR2 SNEGSKA (reference sequence). Trimming removed 4 bases from V and 0 bases from J, with 10 bases in between. The CDR3 totals 13 residues. DNA for the CDR3: TGCAGTGCTAACCGGGGGTCCTCCTACGAGCAGTACTTC. Residues: CSANRGSSYEQYF.

Only a few counts were recorded for this clonotype. The gene calls are TRBV9 and TRBJ1-6, with TRBD1 matching 7 bases. Germline CDR1 is SGDLS and CDR2 is YYNGEE. J was trimmed by 7 bases and V by 0 bases; bases with no gene match: 1. CDR3 length: 14 amino acids. The CDR3 reads CASSVGGGNSPLHF. The CDR3 DNA reads TGTGCCAGCAGCGTAGGAGGGGGCAATTCACCCCTCCACTTT.

This clonotype was observed a few times. V is TRBV6-5 and J is TRBJ2-1, with TRBD2 identical over 8 bases. Germline-derived CDR1 and CDR2 are MNHEY and SVGAGI. This CDR3 has 13 amino acids. The V gene end was trimmed by 6 bases and the J gene end by 7 bases; junction bases not matched to a gene: 5. The CDR3 DNA reads TGTGCCAGCAGCCGCGGGGGGATTAATGAGCAGTTCTTC. Its translation: CASSRGGINEQFF.

This clonotype was observed a handful of times. V is TRBV24-1 and J is TRBJ2-1; 12 bases fit TRBD2. There are 16 residues in the CDR3. J gave up 4 bases and V 2 bases, and 2 bases lay outside the gene matches. The germline CDR1 and CDR2 sequences are KGHDR and SFDVKD. The CDR3 is CATSDSSGGEYNEQFF. The CDR3 DNA reads TGTGCCACCAGTGATTCTAGCGGGGGGGAGTACAATGAGCAGTTCTTC.

The J gene is TRBJ2-7, the V gene TRBV5-1; 8 nucleotides match TRBD2. Germline V CDR1 and CDR2: SGHRS, YFSETQ. CDR3 size: 16 residues. Trimming removed 2 bases from V and 1 base from J; junction bases left unmatched: 8. The DNA of the CDR3 is TGCGCCAGCAGCTTTGGGCTAGCGGGCGATTCCTACGAGCAGTACTTC. Protein product: CASSFGLAGDSYEQYF.

The chain uses TRBV6-1 and TRBJ2-5, with D maybe TRBD2 (7 bases). The germline V gene encodes CDR1 MNHNS and CDR2 SASEGT. This CDR3 spans 16 amino acids. Trimming took 3 bases from V and 2 from J, leaving 16 bases between them. The CDR3 DNA is TGTGCCAGCAGTGAGGGGGGGGCTCGTCTACAAGAGACCCAGTACTTC. It specifies CASSEGGARLQETQYF.

Details on this clonotype: A much larger clone differs from this one at a single base, so this may be a read error. The chain carries TRBV20-1 and TRBJ2-3; TRBD2 matches at 7 bases. V trimming: 3 bases; J trimming: 4 bases; junction bases outside the gene matches: 7. CDR1 and CDR2 (germline): DFQATT, SNEGSKA (reference sequence). There are 14 residues in the CDR3. CDR3 nucleotides: TGCAGTGCTAGTCCCCTAGCGGATGCAGATACGCAGTATTTT. This gives the protein CSASPLADADTQYF.